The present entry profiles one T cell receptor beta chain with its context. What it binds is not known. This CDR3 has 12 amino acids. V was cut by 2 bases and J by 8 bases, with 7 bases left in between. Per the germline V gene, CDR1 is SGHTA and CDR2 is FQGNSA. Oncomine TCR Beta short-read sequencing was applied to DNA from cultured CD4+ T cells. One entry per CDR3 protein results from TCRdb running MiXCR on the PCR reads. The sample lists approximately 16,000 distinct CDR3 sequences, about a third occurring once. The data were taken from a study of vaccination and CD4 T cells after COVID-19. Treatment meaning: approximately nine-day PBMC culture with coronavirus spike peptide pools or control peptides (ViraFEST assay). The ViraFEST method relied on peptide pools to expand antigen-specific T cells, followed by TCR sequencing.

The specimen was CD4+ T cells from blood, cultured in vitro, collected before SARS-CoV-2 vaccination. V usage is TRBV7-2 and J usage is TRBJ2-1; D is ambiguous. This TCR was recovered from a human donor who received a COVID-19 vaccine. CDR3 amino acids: CASSLLLYEQFF. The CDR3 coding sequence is TGTGCCAGCAGCTTACTCCTGTATGAGCAGTTCTTC.